The 25 T cell receptor beta chains in this list originate from one sample, sequenced in a study of Graves' ophthalmopathy and Graves' hyperthyroidism. Amplification targeted the TCR beta CDR3 regions, with RNA transcripts as the source material. An opening RT-PCR round employed HTBI primers and preceded a second-round multiplex PCR. TCRdb passed the multiplex PCR reads through MiXCR, listing each CDR3 protein once. The data hold about 210,000 distinct CDR3 sequences, with over 25% observed a single time. Sequencing was done on a sample of peripheral blood. The receptors were gathered from a man between 45 and 60 years old with Graves' ophthalmopathy.

This clonotype has a handful of counts. Germline is not matched at one junction end, which may reflect a read error. CDR3 in DNA: TGTGCCAGCACCTTAGGATGGAACACTGAGGCTTTCTTT. It translates to CASTLGWNTEAFF. The J gene is TRBJ1-1, the V gene TRBV4-1; no reliable D call. The CDR3 is 13 residues long. CDR1 MGHRA and CDR2 YSYEKL come from the germline V gene.

This clonotype was recorded many times. The chain is built from TRBV19 and TRBJ2-2; 10 bases align to TRBD1. This CDR3 contains 16 residues. Germline V gene sequence: CDR1 LNHDA, CDR2 SQIVND (reference sequence). V trimming: 3 bases; J trimming: 6 bases; junction bases outside the gene matches: 7. Here the CDR3 DNA reads TGTGCCAGTAGTATGGCACGGACAGGGGGTCCCGGGGAGCTGTTTTTT. As protein: CASSMARTGGPGELFF.

The V and J genes are TRBV27 and TRBJ2-7; D may correspond to TRBD1 or TRBD2 (7 bases each). The ends were cut back, 5 bases at V and 4 bases at J, with 21 bases in the middle. The CDR3 consists of 16 residues. Germline V lookup: CDR1 MNHEY, CDR2 SMNVEV (reference sequence). Written as DNA, the CDR3 is TGTGCCAGCAGTCCGGAGCGGGACAGCATAGGGTACGAGCAGTACTTC. It translates to CASSPERDSIGYEQYF.

This clonotype was seen repeatedly, ten times or more. This sequence joins TRBV7-6 and TRBJ2-7; D is unresolved. CDR3 length: 12 residues. V lost 0 bases to trimming and J lost 5 bases, with 5 bases between them. Germline-derived CDR1 and CDR2 are SGHVS and FNYEAQ. The CDR3 nucleotides are TGTGCCAGCAGCTTAGCCTCAGACGAGCAGTACTTC. Translated, it gives CASSLASDEQYF.

The chain carries TRBV10-3 and TRBJ1-2, with a tentative D call TRBD1 (6 bases). Germline V CDR1 and CDR2: ENHRY, SYGVKD. The CDR3 totals 17 residues. V was shortened by 0 bases and J by 7 bases, with 21 bases between the two germline ends. CDR3: CAISESSMLGGSSGYTF. The CDR3 nucleotides read TGTGCCATCAGTGAGTCGAGCATGTTAGGGGGATCAAGTGGCTACACCTTC.

This clonotype was seen many times. The chain links TRBV7-3 to TRBJ2-7, with TRBD1 as a possible D gene (5 bases). V was clipped by 2 bases and J by 2 bases, with 10 bases between them. This CDR3 has 14 amino acids. The germline V gene has CDR1 SGHTA and CDR2 FQGTGA. The CDR3 DNA reads as TGTGCCAGCAGCTTATCTCAGGGTCCCTACGAGCAGTACTTC. This encodes CASSLSQGPYEQYF.

A few counts support this clonotype. V gene TRBV12-3 or TRBV12-4 combines with J gene TRBJ2-5; possibly TRBD2 for D (5 bases). The CDR3 covers 15 residues. V was cut by 5 bases and J by 0 bases, with 13 bases left in between. The CDR3 nucleotides are TGTGCCAGCAGTCGGGGTGGAGGCTACCAAGAGACCCAGTACTTC. Translating it yields CASSRGGGYQETQYF.

This clonotype was observed many times. The chain recombines TRBV11-3 with TRBJ2-5; 7 positions agree with TRBD2. The CDR3 totals 15 residues. The ends lost 1 base at V and 2 bases at J; junction bases unmatched: 4. Germline assignment: CDR1 SGHNT and CDR2 YENEEA. The CDR3 bases are TGTGCCAGCAGCTTAGGTTTTAGCGGGCAAGAGACCCAGTACTTC. Translation gives CASSLGFSGQETQYF.

The rearrangement uses TRBV11-2 and TRBJ2-7; maybe TRBD2 (6 bases). The CDR3 sequence is 15 residues long. The V gene's germline CDR1 is SGHAT and CDR2 FQNNGV. V was trimmed by 1 base and J by 0 bases, leaving 10 bases between them. CDR3 loop: CASSLGGVSSYEQYF. The CDR3 nucleotides read TGTGCCAGCAGCTTAGGGGGGGTGAGCTCCTACGAGCAGTACTTC.

This clonotype was counted many times. The chain carries TRBV28 and TRBJ1-2, with 8 positions matching TRBD1. The CDR3 sequence is 14 residues long. Germline assignment: CDR1 MDHEN and CDR2 SYDVKM. The V and J ends lost 5 bases and 6 bases, in that order; junction bases with no gene match: 8. This chain's CDR3 is CASSPVPGQDGYTF. The DNA for the CDR3 is TGTGCCAGCAGTCCAGTCCCGGGACAGGATGGCTACACCTTC.

In this sample, this clonotype turned up many times. CDR3: CASSPQQGAFYEQYF. CDR3 DNA: TGTGCCAGCAGCCCTCAGCAGGGCGCATTCTACGAGCAGTACTTC. The V call is TRBV27, the J call TRBJ2-7; D is possibly TRBD1 (5 bases). In germline, CDR1 is MNHEY, CDR2 SMNVEV (reference sequence). The CDR3 runs 15 residues. Trimming cost V 6 bases and J 3 bases, with 18 bases left between them.

This rearrangement joins TRBV12-3 or TRBV12-4 to TRBJ1-2; 8 positions match TRBD1. This CDR3 region has 16 residues. J gave up 4 bases and V 3 bases, and 10 bases lay outside the gene matches. The CDR3 sequence is CASSFRRTGPIYGYTF. In DNA, the CDR3 is TGTGCCAGCAGTTTCCGGCGGACAGGGCCCATCTATGGCTACACCTTC.

This chain uses TRBV24-1 with TRBJ2-2; 7 bases agree with TRBD1. V lost 6 bases and J lost 0; bases outside the gene matches: 9. The CDR3 is 17 residues long. Germline-derived CDR1 and CDR2 are KGHDR and SFDVKD. The CDR3 nucleotides are TGTGCCACCAGTCGGGGACAGCACCAAACGAACACCGGGGAGCTGTTTTTT. Amino acid sequence: CATSRGQHQTNTGELFF.

This clonotype is labeled as medium-sized (0.01 to 0.1%). V usage is TRBV19 and J usage is TRBJ2-7; 8 bases align to TRBD2. This CDR3 has 15 amino acids. Germline CDR1 and CDR2: LNHDA and SQIVND (reference sequence). Germline trimming cut 6 bases from V and 2 bases from J; bases unmatched to any gene: 9. The CDR3 DNA is TGTGCCAGTAGAAATCAGCGGGAGCATCCCTACGAGCAGTACTTC. Translating it yields CASRNQREHPYEQYF.

This rearrangement joins TRBV28 to TRBJ1-6; the match to TRBD1 covers 8 bases. CDR3 length: 17 residues. V gave up 1 base and J gave up 0 bases; unmatched junction bases: 2. Germline CDR1 MDHEN, CDR2 SYDVKM. CDR3 sequence: CASSLSTGASYNSPLHF. For the CDR3, the DNA is TGTGCCAGCAGTTTATCGACAGGGGCCTCCTATAATTCACCCCTCCACTTT.

This chain connects TRBV20-1 to TRBJ2-7, with 10 bases that match TRBD2. This CDR3 is 14 amino acids long. Germline CDR1 DFQATT, CDR2 SNEGSKA (reference sequence). Unmatched junction bases numbered 4, after V lost 3 bases and J lost 2 bases. The CDR3 is CSARESGRAYEQYF. The CDR3 nucleotides are TGCAGTGCTAGGGAGAGCGGGAGGGCCTACGAGCAGTACTTC.

Ten or more counts support this clonotype. The chain has TRBV2 and TRBJ2-5; no definite D call. Germline CDR1 reads SNHLY; CDR2 reads FYNNEI. The CDR3 covers 11 residues. V was clipped by 8 bases and J by 2 bases, with 6 bases between them. The CDR3: CASALQETQYF. Here the CDR3 DNA reads TGTGCCAGCGCCTTACAAGAGACCCAGTACTTC.

About this clonotype: A read error may explain this, as a much larger clone is one base away. The chain has TRBV6-2 or TRBV6-3 and TRBJ2-7; D ambiguous. Germline CDR1 reads MNHEY; CDR2 reads SVGEGT. The CDR3 is 13 amino acids. CDR3 bases: TGTGCCATCAGTTACAGCAGGACCTACGAGCAGTACTTC. Residues: CAISYSRTYEQYF.

In its sample, this clonotype was seen many times. The rearrangement uses TRBV27 and TRBJ2-1, with a tentative D call TRBD2 (6 bases). This CDR3 has 14 amino acids. The germline V and J ends were trimmed by 5 bases and 5 bases, with 13 bases remaining between them. Per germline, CDR1 MNHEY and CDR2 SMNVEV (reference sequence). The CDR3: CASSPGGINNEQFF. In DNA, the CDR3 is TGTGCCAGCAGTCCCGGCGGGATCAACAATGAGCAGTTCTTC.

The rearrangement joins TRBV5-1 to TRBJ2-5; a possible D gene is TRBD2 (6 bases). Germline V gives CDR1 SGHRS, CDR2 YFSETQ. CDR3 length equals 16 residues. V shed 4 bases and J shed 2 bases, with 18 bases lying between them. Here the CDR3 DNA reads TGCGCCAGCAGCGGGGCCACGCGGGGCGTACAAGAGACCCAGTACTTC. Translated, it gives CASSGATRGVQETQYF.

V gene TRBV12-3 or TRBV12-4 combines with J gene TRBJ2-5; 7 positions match TRBD1. The J segment lost 0 bases and the V segment lost 10 bases, leaving 5 bases of the junction unmatched. This CDR3 region has 13 residues. CDR3 protein: CATQGEYQETQYF. The CDR3, as DNA: TGTGCCACGCAGGGGGAGTACCAAGAGACCCAGTACTTC.

This clonotype showed up many times. This chain links TRBV6-6 with TRBJ1-1, with D unresolved. There are 14 residues in the CDR3. Germline V gene sequence: CDR1 MNHNY, CDR2 SVGAGI (reference sequence). V lost 3 bases and J lost 0, with 8 bases in between. The CDR3 loop reads CASSYAGLNTEAFF. CDR3 sequence (DNA): TGTGCCAGCAGTTATGCGGGCCTGAACACTGAAGCTTTCTTT.

This clonotype showed up many times. Germline is not matched at one junction end, which may reflect a read error. The chain links TRBV28 to TRBJ1-3; D not resolved. Germline assignment: CDR1 MDHEN and CDR2 SYDVKM. This CDR3 comprises 13 residues. The CDR3 nucleotides read TGTGCCAGCAGTTTATCGGTACGCGGACCAACGCATTTT. Its translation is CASSLSVRGPTHF.

The gene calls are TRBV5-6 and TRBJ2-2; 7 bases align to TRBD1. Germline values: CDR1 SGHDT, CDR2 YYEEEE. The ends lost 0 bases at V and 4 bases at J; junction bases unmatched: 6. The CDR3 covers 16 residues. CDR3 loop: CASSLGQGLFTGELFF. The CDR3 DNA is TGTGCCAGCAGCTTGGGACAGGGATTATTCACCGGGGAGCTGTTTTTT.

Many counts were recorded for this clonotype. V is TRBV6-5 and J is TRBJ2-7, with unresolved D. CDR3 length: 15 residues. The germline gives CDR1 MNHEY, CDR2 SVGAGI. V lost 2 bases and J lost 1, with 12 bases in between. The CDR3 loop reads CASSYAARLSYEQYF. The CDR3 DNA sequence: TGTGCCAGCAGTTACGCCGCCCGACTTTCCTACGAGCAGTACTTC.